This T cell receptor beta chain is from a study of regulatory T cells in long-lasting Graves disease. As for the study in general: For a period under 3 months, newly diagnosed Graves' patients had taken antithyroid drugs. Study outcomes and limitations: TRBV28, TRBJ1-2 and TRBJ2-5 emerged as the favored segments in persistent disease.

The J segment lost 3 bases and the V segment lost 5 bases, leaving 10 bases of the junction unmatched. This CDR3 region has 15 residues. Per the germline V gene, CDR1 is SGHAT and CDR2 is FQNNGV. This clonotype has ten or more counts. Antigen specificity is unknown. iRepertoire HTBI primers and Arm-PCR of CDR3 regions built TCR beta libraries. MiXCR, applied by TCRdb to the multiplex PCR reads, yields one record per CDR3 protein. The data show 400,000 to 500,000 distinct CDR3 sequences, around 17% seen once. Stated time point: newly diagnosed GD, antithyroid drugs for less than 3 months. The TCR library was made from RNA extracted from PBMCs. These data were also reused for a study on T cells in Graves' hyperthyroidism and ophthalmopathy. That paper adds: The diagnostic basis comprised clinical symptoms, serum thyroxine and TRAb, thyroid ultrasound and orbital computed tomography. Median prediction lead before ophthalmopathy onset was 5 to 7 months with the model.

Source: peripheral blood mononuclear cells (PBMCs), taken at new diagnosis, from a patient treated with antithyroid drugs. This chain joins TRBV11-2 and TRBJ2-7; 7 positions match TRBD1. The sequence came from a woman between 18 and 29 years old with Graves disease. CDR3 coding DNA: TGTGCCAGCAGCCCTATCACAGGGGAAAACTACGAGCAGTACTTC. It yields the protein CASSPITGENYEQYF.